The 25 T cell receptor beta chains reported below all come from one sample, sequenced in a study of early T cells in non-severe SARS-CoV-2 infection. TCRdb recomputed calls from the 5' RACE reads with MiXCR, one row per CDR3 protein. Of about 59,000 distinct CDR3 sequences listed, less than 14% are singletons. Sequencing was carried out using whole blood. These receptors came from an adult who was a healthcare worker with PCR-confirmed SARS-CoV-2 infection or an uninfected control (not recorded which).

This clonotype has more than one count but fewer than ten. The chain recombines TRBV11-2 with TRBJ2-1; D may be TRBD2 (5 bases). This CDR3 is built from 16 residues. Germline assignment: CDR1 SGHAT and CDR2 FQNNGV. V lost 2 bases and J lost 7, with 18 bases in between. CDR3: CASSLSSGMLGNEQFF. The CDR3 bases are TGTGCCAGCAGCTTATCCTCGGGGATGCTAGGTAATGAGCAGTTCTTC.

The V gene is TRBV7-2, the J gene TRBJ1-2; TRBD1 aligns across 10 bases. Germline assignment: CDR1 SGHTA and CDR2 FQGNSA. V shed 1 base and J 7 bases; nucleotides not matched to a gene: 9. The CDR3 covers 16 residues. CDR3 sequence (DNA): TGTGCCAGCAGCTTAGTCGACAGGGGGCTTAAATCTGGCTACACCTTC. Translating gives CASSLVDRGLKSGYTF.

This clonotype was detected many times. The chain employs TRBV19 and TRBJ1-2; D remains ambiguous. V lost 6 bases, J lost 7 bases, and 15 bases lay in between. The CDR3 contains 13 residues. CDR1 LNHDA and CDR2 SQIVND come from the germline V gene (reference sequence). The CDR3 DNA is TGTGCCAGTAGCCCCTCGGGCGGAGGTGGCTACACCTTC. Its translation: CASSPSGGGGYTF.

In this sample, this clonotype turned up a few times. The CDR3 DNA reads TGTGCCAGCAGCGTAGGAGACACCTTTTTAGGCACTGAAGCTTTCTTT. Encoded protein: CASSVGDTFLGTEAFF. The genes are TRBV9 and TRBJ1-1; no firm D call. Trimming shortened V by 0 bases and J by 4 bases, and 16 bases separated the two germline ends. From germline, CDR1 is SGDLS and CDR2 YYNGEE. There are 16 residues in the CDR3.

This clonotype turned up a few times. The gene calls are TRBV20-1 and TRBJ2-5, with 11 bases aligning to TRBD2. CDR3 length: 17 residues. CDR1 is DFQATT and CDR2 is SNEGSKA in the germline V gene (reference sequence). V shed 3 bases, J shed 5 bases, and the junction held 14 bases outside the gene matches. As DNA, the CDR3 is TGCAGTGCTAGCCTATCTGGTCTAGCGGGGGGCAGGGAGACCCAGTACTTC. Translating it yields CSASLSGLAGGRETQYF.

This clonotype came up many times. This sequence joins TRBV6-6 and TRBJ2-4, with unresolved D. Germline V gene sequence: CDR1 MNHNY, CDR2 SVGAGI (reference sequence). This CDR3 comprises 15 residues. Trimming took 0 bases from V and 9 from J, leaving 15 bases between them. CDR3 in DNA: TGTGCCAGCAGTTACTCGATGGGAACCGATACCATTCAGTACTTC. Its translation: CASSYSMGTDTIQYF.

This clonotype came up many times. The rearrangement links TRBV7-9 to TRBJ2-7; D might be TRBD2 (6 bases). Germline V lookup: CDR1 SEHNR, CDR2 FQNEAQ (reference sequence). Trimming stripped 1 base from V and 6 bases from J, with 10 bases between. The CDR3 spans 13 residues. DNA of the CDR3: TGTGCCAGCAGCTTAGTGGTGGGGGGCGAGCAGTACTTC. It encodes CASSLVVGGEQYF.

This chain connects TRBV6-1 to TRBJ2-2; 8 bases match TRBD2. CDR1 and CDR2 (germline): MNHNS, SASEGT. This CDR3 contains 17 residues. V was pared by 0 bases and J by 2 bases, with 5 bases of the junction left unmatched. The CDR3, as DNA: TGTGCCAGCAGTGAAGCGTCCCTAGCGGGTAACACCGGGGAGCTGTTTTTT. It yields the protein CASSEASLAGNTGELFF.

This clonotype has just one count. It may be a read error: a sequence one base away is much more abundant. The chain carries TRBV3-1 and TRBJ1-6, with D perhaps matching TRBD1 (5 bases). The CDR3 has 14 amino acids. Germline CDR1 reads LGHDT; CDR2 reads YNNKEL (reference sequence). CDR3 bases: TGTTCCAGCAGACAGACGGGATATAATTCACCCCTCCACTTT. It encodes CSSRQTGYNSPLHF.

This clonotype was recorded many times. The V gene is TRBV29-1, the J gene TRBJ2-7; 9 nucleotides match TRBD1. Germline values: CDR1 SQVTM, CDR2 ANQGSEA. V gave up 6 bases and J gave up 3 bases; unmatched junction bases: 9. This CDR3 is 14 amino acids long. The CDR3 region has the DNA TGCAGCGTCGGCGGGGGACAGGGAAACTACGAGCAGTACTTC. It codes for CSVGGGQGNYEQYF.

The CDR3 region is CASSHPLPGQFGYGYTF. In DNA form, the CDR3 reads TGCGCCAGCAGTCACCCCCTCCCAGGACAATTCGGCTATGGCTACACCTTC. The rearrangement links TRBV23-1 to TRBJ1-2, with D possibly being TRBD1 (5 bases). TRBV23-1 is an ORF; its function is uncertain. CDR3 length equals 17 residues. Trimming shortened V by 3 bases and J by 4 bases, and 21 bases separated the two germline ends.

V gene TRBV7-2 combines with J gene TRBJ2-3, with D possibly TRBD2 on 7 matching bases. The V gene's germline CDR1 is SGHTA and CDR2 FQGNSA. This CDR3 comprises 16 residues. Trimming cost V 5 bases and J 6 bases, with 21 bases left between them. The CDR3 nucleotides are TGTGCCAGCAGCCTAAGCCCCGGGGGGCCTTCGGATACGCAGTATTTT. Translated: CASSLSPGGPSDTQYF.

This clonotype was counted only a few times. The chain uses TRBV29-1 and TRBJ1-1; D not certain. Germline assignment: CDR1 SQVTM and CDR2 ANQGSEA. This CDR3 has 11 residues. Trimming shortened V by 4 bases and J by 10 bases, and 13 bases separated the two germline ends. CDR3 amino acids: CSVAPPEGAFF. The CDR3 bases are TGCAGCGTTGCCCCCCCAGAGGGAGCTTTCTTT.

The chain carries TRBV11-2 and TRBJ2-5; 8 nucleotides agree with TRBD1. This CDR3 region has 15 residues. Looked up from germline, CDR1 is SGHAT and CDR2 is FQNNGV. Germline trimming cut 5 bases from V and 2 bases from J; bases unmatched to any gene: 7. In DNA form, the CDR3 reads TGTGCCAGCAGCGAGAGGACAGGGAGGCAAGAGACCCAGTACTTC. Translation gives CASSERTGRQETQYF.

This clonotype was recorded at least ten times. The J gene is TRBJ2-7, the V gene TRBV20-1; D possibly corresponds to TRBD1 (6 bases). The V gene's germline CDR1 is DFQATT and CDR2 SNEGSKA (reference sequence). Between the trimmed V and J ends, which lost 0 bases and 1 base, there was a span of 10 bases. This CDR3 spans 14 amino acids. CDR3 sequence: CSARDWTVSYEQYF. CDR3 bases: TGCAGTGCTAGAGACTGGACAGTTTCCTACGAGCAGTACTTC.

The chain employs TRBV6-2 or TRBV6-3 and TRBJ1-5; the D gene is possibly TRBD1 (5 bases). Germline V gene data show CDR1 as MNHEY and CDR2 as SVGEGT. The CDR3 is made up of 15 amino acids. The ends were cut back, 7 bases at V and 5 bases at J, with 18 bases in the middle. The CDR3 region is CASNEGGGADQPQHF. The CDR3 coding sequence is TGTGCCAGCAATGAGGGAGGAGGGGCCGATCAGCCCCAGCATTTT.

In this sample, this clonotype turned up many times. This sequence joins TRBV5-1 and TRBJ2-7; D is possibly TRBD1 or TRBD2 (5 bases each). Germline CDR1 and CDR2: SGHRS and YFSETQ. The V end lost 0 bases, the J end lost 0 bases, and 19 bases lay between the germline ends. This CDR3 has 18 residues. As DNA, the CDR3 is TGCGCCAGCAGCTTGGGGGCAGGGCGGGCGAAAGTCTCCTACGAGCAGTACTTC. This codes for CASSLGAGRAKVSYEQYF.

This clonotype appeared many times. The chain joins TRBV6-5 to TRBJ2-5; 9 nucleotides line up with TRBD1. This CDR3 comprises 16 residues. V trimming: 4 bases; J trimming: 4 bases; junction bases outside the gene matches: 10. CDR1 and CDR2 (germline): MNHEY, SVGAGI. CDR3 residues: CASSSPGQGGGETQYF. Here the CDR3 DNA reads TGTGCCAGCAGTTCCCCGGGACAGGGAGGGGGAGAGACCCAGTACTTC.

This clonotype was counted at least ten times. This rearrangement joins TRBV10-3 to TRBJ2-7; 12 nucleotides align to TRBD2. CDR1 and CDR2 (germline): ENHRY, SYGVKD. V was pared by 6 bases and J by 0 bases, with 6 bases of the junction left unmatched. The CDR3 length is 16 residues. For the CDR3, the DNA is TGTGCCATCAGGGCTAGCGGGGGGGATAGCTCCTACGAGCAGTACTTC. It codes for CAIRASGGDSSYEQYF.

This clonotype was counted a few times. The chain couples TRBV23-1 to TRBJ2-3; D might be TRBD1 (5 bases). TRBV23-1 is an ORF, with its function uncertain. The CDR3 runs 16 residues. V was shortened by 2 bases and J by 2 bases, with 14 bases between the two germline ends. The CDR3 nucleotides read TGCGCCAGCAGTCAAAATAGTCAGGGTTTCACAGATACGCAGTATTTT. Translated, it gives CASSQNSQGFTDTQYF.

The chain links TRBV6-2 or TRBV6-3 to TRBJ2-5; TRBD2 aligns across 8 bases. The CDR3 runs to 13 residues. The junction had 4 bases not matched to a gene; V was cut back by 7 bases and J by 3 bases. Germline CDR1 reads MNHEY; CDR2 reads SVGEGT. Written as DNA, the CDR3 is TGTGCCAGCATCAAAGCGGGGGAAGAGACCCAGTACTTC. Translated, it gives CASIKAGEETQYF.

This clonotype was seen more than once but under ten times. The J gene is TRBJ1-4, the V gene TRBV5-1; D remains ambiguous. CDR3 length: 15 amino acids. From germline, CDR1 is SGHRS and CDR2 YFSETQ. Deletions cut 4 bases from V and 7 bases from J, with 17 bases between. CDR3 residues: CASSAAGGSTEKLFF. In DNA, the CDR3 is TGCGCCAGCAGCGCCGCGGGAGGTAGTACTGAAAAACTGTTTTTT. The full variable domain, rest sourced from reference TRBV5-1 and TRBJ1-4, is KAGVTQTPRYLIKTRGQQVTLSCSPISGHRSVSWYQQTPGQGLQFLFEYFSETQRNKGNFPGRFSGRQFSNSRSEMNVSTLELGDSALYLCASSAAGGSTEKLFFGSGTQLSVL.

Many counts were recorded for this clonotype. The J gene is TRBJ2-3, the V gene TRBV6-4, with D possibly being TRBD2 (5 bases). The CDR3 length is 15 residues. The germline V and J ends were trimmed by 3 bases and 6 bases, with 16 bases remaining between them. Looked up from germline, CDR1 is MRHNA and CDR2 is SNTAGT. CDR3 sequence: CASSEVAGAGDTQYF. CDR3 coding DNA: TGTGCCAGCAGTGAAGTTGCGGGTGCGGGTGATACGCAGTATTTT.

The J gene is TRBJ2-3, the V gene TRBV18; D ambiguous. The ends were cut back, 6 bases at V and 2 bases at J, with 6 bases in the middle. The CDR3 runs to 12 residues. Germline V gene sequence: CDR1 KGHSH, CDR2 LQKENI. As DNA, the CDR3 is TGTGCCAGCTCGGGTACCACAGATACGCAGTATTTT. The encoded protein is CASSGTTDTQYF.

This clonotype has a count of ten or more. The gene calls are TRBV5-1 and TRBJ1-2, with D tentatively TRBD1 (5 bases). CDR1 is SGHRS, CDR2 YFSETQ, per germline. CDR3 length equals 13 residues. V dropped 5 bases and J dropped 5 bases, with 13 bases sitting between them. The CDR3 reads CASSDRDLYGYTF. The CDR3 DNA follows: TGCGCCAGCAGTGACCGGGACCTGTATGGCTACACCTTC.